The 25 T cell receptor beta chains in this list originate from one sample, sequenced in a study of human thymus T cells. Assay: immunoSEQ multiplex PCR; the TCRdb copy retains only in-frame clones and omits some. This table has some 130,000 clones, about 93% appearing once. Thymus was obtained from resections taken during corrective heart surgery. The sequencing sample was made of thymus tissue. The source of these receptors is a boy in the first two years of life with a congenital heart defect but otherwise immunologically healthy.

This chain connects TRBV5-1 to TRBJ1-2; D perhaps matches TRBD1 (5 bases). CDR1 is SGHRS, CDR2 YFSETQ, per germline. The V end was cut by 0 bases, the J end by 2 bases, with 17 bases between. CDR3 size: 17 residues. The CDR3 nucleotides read TGCGCCAGCAGCTTGGAGGTGGACATTCCGAGGAACTATGGCTACACCTTC. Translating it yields CASSLEVDIPRNYGYTF. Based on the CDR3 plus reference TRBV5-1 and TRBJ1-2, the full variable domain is KAGVTQTPRYLIKTRGQQVTLSCSPISGHRSVSWYQQTPGQGLQFLFEYFSETQRNKGNFPGRFSGRQFSNSRSEMNVSTLELGDSALYLCASSLEVDIPRNYGYTFGSGTRLTVV.

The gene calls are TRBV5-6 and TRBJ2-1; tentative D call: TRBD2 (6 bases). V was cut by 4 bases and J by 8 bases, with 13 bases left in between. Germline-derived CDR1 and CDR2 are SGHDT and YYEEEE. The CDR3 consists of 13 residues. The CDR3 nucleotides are TGTGCCAGCAGCGTGAGACTAGTTTATGAGCAGTTCTTC. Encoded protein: CASSVRLVYEQFF.

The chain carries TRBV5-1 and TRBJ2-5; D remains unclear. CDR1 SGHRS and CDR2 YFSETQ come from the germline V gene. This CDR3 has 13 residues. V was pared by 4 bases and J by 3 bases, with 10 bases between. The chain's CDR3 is CASSRSREETQYF. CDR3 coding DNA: TGCGCCAGCAGCCGGTCCCGCGAAGAGACCCAGTACTTC.

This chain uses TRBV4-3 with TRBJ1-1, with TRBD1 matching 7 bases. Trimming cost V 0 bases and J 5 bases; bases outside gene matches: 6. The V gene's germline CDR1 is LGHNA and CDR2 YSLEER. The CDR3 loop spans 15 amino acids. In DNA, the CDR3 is TGCGCCAGCAGCCAAGATCGAGACAGGGATACTGAAGCTTTCTTT. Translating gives CASSQDRDRDTEAFF.

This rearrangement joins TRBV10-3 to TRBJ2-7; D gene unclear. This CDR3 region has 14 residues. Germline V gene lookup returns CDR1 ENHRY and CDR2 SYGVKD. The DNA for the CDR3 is TGTGCGACTCGAAGGGCCAAGGGATCCTACGAGCAGTACTTC. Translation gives CATRRAKGSYEQYF.

For the CDR3, the DNA is TGTGCCAGCTCACCCCCGTCGGGTGTAACCGGGCTGGCTGAAGCTTTCTTT. As protein: CASSPPSGVTGLAEAFF. The V and J genes are TRBV18 and TRBJ1-1, with D unresolved. V shed 3 bases and J shed 6 bases, with 23 bases lying between them. Germline assignment: CDR1 KGHSH and CDR2 LQKENI. The CDR3 spans 17 residues.

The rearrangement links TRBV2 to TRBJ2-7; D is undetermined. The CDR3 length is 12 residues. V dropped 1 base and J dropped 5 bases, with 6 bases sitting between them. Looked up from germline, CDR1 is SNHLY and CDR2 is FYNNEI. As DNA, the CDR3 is TGTGCCAGCAGTGAAGGGAGAAACGAGCAGTACTTC. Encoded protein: CASSEGRNEQYF. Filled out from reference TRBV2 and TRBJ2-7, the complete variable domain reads EPEVTQTPSHQVTQMGQEVILRCVPISNHLYFYWYRQILGQKVEFLVSFYNNEISEKSEIFDDQFSVERPDGSNFTLKIRSTKLEDSAMYFCASSEGRNEQYFGPGTRLTVT.

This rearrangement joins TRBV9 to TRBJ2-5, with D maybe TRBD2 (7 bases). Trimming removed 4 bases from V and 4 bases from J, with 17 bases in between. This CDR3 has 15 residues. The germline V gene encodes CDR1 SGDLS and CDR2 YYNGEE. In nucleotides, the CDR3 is TGTGCCAGCAGCCCCGGGGTGGGGGGGCGAGAGACCCAGTACTTC. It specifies CASSPGVGGRETQYF.

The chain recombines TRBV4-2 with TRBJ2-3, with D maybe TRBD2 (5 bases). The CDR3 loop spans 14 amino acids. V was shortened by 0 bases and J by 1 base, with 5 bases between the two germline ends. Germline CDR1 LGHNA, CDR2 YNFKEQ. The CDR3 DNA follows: TGTGCCAGCAGCCAAGAGCGGGGCACAGATACGCAGTATTTT. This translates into CASSQERGTDTQYF.

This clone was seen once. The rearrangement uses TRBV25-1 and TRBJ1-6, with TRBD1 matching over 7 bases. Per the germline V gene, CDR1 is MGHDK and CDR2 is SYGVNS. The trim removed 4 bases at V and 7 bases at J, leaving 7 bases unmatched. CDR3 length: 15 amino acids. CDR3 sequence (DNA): TGTGCCAGCAGTGCCTTAAGGACAGGAAATTCACCCCTCCACTTT. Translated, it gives CASSALRTGNSPLHF.

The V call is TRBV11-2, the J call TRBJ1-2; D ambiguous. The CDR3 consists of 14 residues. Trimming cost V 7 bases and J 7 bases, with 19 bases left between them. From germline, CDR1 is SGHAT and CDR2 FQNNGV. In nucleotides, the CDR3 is TGTGCCAGCACTCCGTGGCGACAAAAAATTGGCTACACCTTC. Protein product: CASTPWRQKIGYTF.

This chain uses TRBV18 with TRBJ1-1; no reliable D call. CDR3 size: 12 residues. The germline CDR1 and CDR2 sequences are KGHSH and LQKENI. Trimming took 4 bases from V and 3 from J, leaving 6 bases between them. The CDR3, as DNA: TGTGCCAGCTCACATGCACACACTGAAGCTTTCTTT. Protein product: CASSHAHTEAFF.

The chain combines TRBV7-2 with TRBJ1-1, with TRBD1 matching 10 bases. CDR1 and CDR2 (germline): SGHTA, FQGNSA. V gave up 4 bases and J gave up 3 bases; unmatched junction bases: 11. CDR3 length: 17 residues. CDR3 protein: CASSYRQGAIWDTEAFF. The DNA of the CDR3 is TGTGCCAGCAGCTATCGACAGGGGGCTATTTGGGACACTGAAGCTTTCTTT.

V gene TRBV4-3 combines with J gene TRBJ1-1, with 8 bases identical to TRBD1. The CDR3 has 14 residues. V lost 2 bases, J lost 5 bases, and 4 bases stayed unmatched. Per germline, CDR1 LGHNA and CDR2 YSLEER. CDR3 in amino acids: CASSQTGGWTEAFF. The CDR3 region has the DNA TGCGCCAGCAGCCAAACAGGGGGGTGGACTGAAGCTTTCTTT.

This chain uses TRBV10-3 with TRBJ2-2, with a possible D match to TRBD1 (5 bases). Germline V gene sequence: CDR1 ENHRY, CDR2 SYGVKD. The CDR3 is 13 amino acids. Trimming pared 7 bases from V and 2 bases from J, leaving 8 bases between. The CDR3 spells CAITDRNTGELFF. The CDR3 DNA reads TGTGCCATCACTGACAGAAACACCGGGGAGCTGTTTTTT.

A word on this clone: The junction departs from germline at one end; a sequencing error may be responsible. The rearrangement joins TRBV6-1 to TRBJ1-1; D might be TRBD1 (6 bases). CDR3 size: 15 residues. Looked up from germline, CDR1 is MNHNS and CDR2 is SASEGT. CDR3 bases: TGTGTCAGCAGTGAGGGGGACACCCCGAACACTGAAGCTTTCTTT. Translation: CVSSEGDTPNTEAFF.

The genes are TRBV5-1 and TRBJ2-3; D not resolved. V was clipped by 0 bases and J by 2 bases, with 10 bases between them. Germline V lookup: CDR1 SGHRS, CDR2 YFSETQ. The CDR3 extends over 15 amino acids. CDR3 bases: TGCGCCAGCAGCTTGGAAGTAGCCGTCACAGATACGCAGTATTTT. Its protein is CASSLEVAVTDTQYF.

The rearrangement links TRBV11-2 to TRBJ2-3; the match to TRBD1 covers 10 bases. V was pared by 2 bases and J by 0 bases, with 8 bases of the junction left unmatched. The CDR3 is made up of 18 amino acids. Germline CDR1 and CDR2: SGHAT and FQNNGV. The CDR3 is CASSLRPDRGLSTDTQYF. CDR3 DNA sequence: TGTGCCAGCAGCTTAAGGCCCGACAGGGGGCTTAGCACAGATACGCAGTATTTT.

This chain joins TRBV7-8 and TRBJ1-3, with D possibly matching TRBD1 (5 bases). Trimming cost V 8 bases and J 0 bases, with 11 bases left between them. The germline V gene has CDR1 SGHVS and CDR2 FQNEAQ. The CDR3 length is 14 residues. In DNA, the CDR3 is TGTGCCAGCTCTAGGGGAAGCTCTGGAAACACCATATATTTT. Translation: CASSRGSSGNTIYF.

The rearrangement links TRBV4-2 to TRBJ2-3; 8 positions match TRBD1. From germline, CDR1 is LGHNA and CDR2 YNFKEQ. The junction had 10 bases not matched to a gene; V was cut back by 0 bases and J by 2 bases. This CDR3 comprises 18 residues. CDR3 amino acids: CASSQETSRGRITDTQYF. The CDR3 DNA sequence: TGTGCCAGCAGCCAAGAGACATCCAGGGGGCGGATCACAGATACGCAGTATTTT.

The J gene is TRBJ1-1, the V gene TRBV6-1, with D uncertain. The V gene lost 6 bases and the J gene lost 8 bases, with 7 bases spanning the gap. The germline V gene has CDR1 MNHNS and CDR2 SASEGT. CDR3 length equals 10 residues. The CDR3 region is CASRDSEAFF. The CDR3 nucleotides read TGTGCCAGCAGGGACTCGGAAGCTTTCTTT.

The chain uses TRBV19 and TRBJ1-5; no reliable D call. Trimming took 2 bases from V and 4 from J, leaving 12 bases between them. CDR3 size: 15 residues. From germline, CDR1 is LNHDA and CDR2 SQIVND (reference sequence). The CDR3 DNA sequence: TGTGCCAGTAGTATATTCTTCGGTAAAAATCAGCCCCAGCATTTT. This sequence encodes CASSIFFGKNQPQHF.

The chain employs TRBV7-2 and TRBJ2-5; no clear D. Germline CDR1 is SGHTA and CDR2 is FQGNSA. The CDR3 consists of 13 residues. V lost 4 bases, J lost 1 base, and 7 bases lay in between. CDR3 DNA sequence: TGTGCCAGCAGCTGCAGGTCCCAAGAGACCCAGTACTTC. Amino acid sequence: CASSCRSQETQYF.

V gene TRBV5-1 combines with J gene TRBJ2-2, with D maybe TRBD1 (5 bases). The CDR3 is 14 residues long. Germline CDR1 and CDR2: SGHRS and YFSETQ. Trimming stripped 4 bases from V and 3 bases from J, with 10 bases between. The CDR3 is CASSRTRDTGELFF. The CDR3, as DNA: TGCGCCAGCAGCAGAACCAGGGACACCGGGGAGCTGTTTTTT.

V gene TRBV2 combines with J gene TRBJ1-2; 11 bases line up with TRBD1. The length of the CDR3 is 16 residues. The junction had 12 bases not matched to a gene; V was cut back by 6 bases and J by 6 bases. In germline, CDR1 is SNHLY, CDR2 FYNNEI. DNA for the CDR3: TGTGCCAGCAGACGGGACAGGGGGAGGTTTGGGGATGGCTACACCTTC. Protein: CASRRDRGRFGDGYTF.